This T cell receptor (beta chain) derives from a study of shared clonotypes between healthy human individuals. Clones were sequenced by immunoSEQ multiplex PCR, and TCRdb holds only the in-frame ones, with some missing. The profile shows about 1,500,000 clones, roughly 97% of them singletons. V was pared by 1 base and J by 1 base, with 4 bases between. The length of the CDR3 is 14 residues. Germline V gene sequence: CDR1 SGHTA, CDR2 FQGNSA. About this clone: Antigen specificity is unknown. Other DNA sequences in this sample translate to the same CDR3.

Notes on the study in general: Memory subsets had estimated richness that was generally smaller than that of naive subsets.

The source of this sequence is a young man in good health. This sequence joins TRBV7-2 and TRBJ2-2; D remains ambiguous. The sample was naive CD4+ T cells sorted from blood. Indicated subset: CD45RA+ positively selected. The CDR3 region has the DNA TGTGCCAGCAGCTTAGGGGGGAACACCGGGGAGCTGTTTTTT. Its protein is CASSLGGNTGELFF.